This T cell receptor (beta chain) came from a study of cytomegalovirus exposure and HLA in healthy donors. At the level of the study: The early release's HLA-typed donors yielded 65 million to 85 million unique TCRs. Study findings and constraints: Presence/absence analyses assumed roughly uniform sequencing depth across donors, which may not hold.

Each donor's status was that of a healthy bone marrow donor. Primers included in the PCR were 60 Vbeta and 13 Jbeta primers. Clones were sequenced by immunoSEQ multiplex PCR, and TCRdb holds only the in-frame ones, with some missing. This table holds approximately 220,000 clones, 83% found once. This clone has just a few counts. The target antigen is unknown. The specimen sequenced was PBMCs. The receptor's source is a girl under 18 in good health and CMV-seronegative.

The CDR3 protein is CASSLLRGRNTIYF. The DNA of the CDR3 is TGTGCCAGCAGCCTTCTCAGGGGAAGAAACACCATATATTTT. This chain uses TRBV7-9 with TRBJ1-3; D possibly corresponds to TRBD1 (6 bases). The CDR3 is made up of 14 amino acids. V lost 5 bases, J lost 5 bases, and 13 bases lay in between. Germline assignment: CDR1 SEHNR and CDR2 FQNEAQ (reference sequence).